The rows below give T cell receptor beta chains drawn from one sample of a study of OX40 agonist ivuxolimab in advanced cancers. The data were produced by immunoSEQ multiplex PCR, yet TCRdb's version contains in-frame clones alone and is incomplete. Of tens of thousands of clones listed, more than 85% were seen once; the top ten hold 18%. The sequencing used CD4+ or CD8+ T cells sorted from blood, collected in a trial of the OX40 agonist ivuxolimab. These receptors came from an adult with an advanced solid tumor such as melanoma, head and neck, liver or kidney cancer. The CDR3 runs from the conserved cysteine through the conserved F or W. Fields, in order: J gene, V gene, D gene, clone size, CDR3 DNA, CDR3 protein. D genes are given only for firm matches. Size values are once, few and many counts, or a class for expanded clones, and some rows have none.

TRBJ2-3 TRBV20-1 NA NA TGCAGTGCCAAATTAGAGGATACGCAGTATTTT CSAKLEDTQYF
TRBJ2-5 TRBV6-6 NA NA TGTGCCAGCAGTCCGCCTTCCAAGGGCAGAGAGACCCAGTACTTC CASSPPSKGRETQYF
TRBJ1-2 TRBV4-3 NA NA TGCGCCAGCAGCCAAGATGGGGGCTCACCATACTATGGCTACACCTTC CASSQDGGSPYYGYTF
TRBJ2-1 TRBV6-1 NA NA TGTGCCAGCAGTGAAGAGTGGGGATTCAATGAGCAGTTCTTC CASSEEWGFNEQFF
TRBJ2-1 TRBV4-2 TRBD2 once TGTGCCAGCAGCCAAGATCGGGTACTAGCGGGATACAATGAGCAGTTCTTC CASSQDRVLAGYNEQFF
TRBJ2-2 TRBV11-2 NA NA TGTGCCAGCAGCCCCAGCTTCCCAGGGTTGATAAGGGAGCTGTTTTTT CASSPSFPGLIRELFF
TRBJ2-7 TRBV2 NA NA TGTGCCAGCAGGAACACCCTAGCCGACTACGAGCAGTACTTC CASRNTLADYEQYF
TRBJ2-4 TRBV30 NA NA TGTGCCTGGAATCCCGTAGCCAAAAACATTCAGTACTTC CAWNPVAKNIQYF
TRBJ2-3 TRBV27 TRBD2 NA TGTGCCAGCAGTGGGGGGGGAGCTCCCACAGATACGCAGTATTTT CASSGGGAPTDTQYF
TRBJ2-3 TRBV10-3 NA NA TGTGCCATCAGTGCGGCCTTCTCAAGAGAGACAGATACGCAGTATTTT CAISAAFSRETDTQYF
TRBJ2-1 TRBV27 TRBD2 once TGTGCCAGCAGTATTACTAGCGGGATTGACGAGCAGTTCTTC CASSITSGIDEQFF
TRBJ2-3 TRBV19 NA NA TGTGCCAGTAGTATGGACTCCACAGATACGCAGTATTTT CASSMDSTDTQYF
TRBJ2-5 TRBV6-6 NA NA TGTGCCAGCAGGCCCCCCAGGGCAGGGACGGGGGAGACCCAGTACTTC CASRPPRAGTGETQYF
TRBJ2-6 TRBV7-2 NA NA TGTGCCAGCAGCTTGAGCTCTGGGGCCAACGTCCTGACTTTC CASSLSSGANVLTF
TRBJ2-1 TRBV27 TRBD2 NA TGTGCCAGCAGTTCCCCTAGCGGGAGTTCCTACAATGAGCAGTTCTTC CASSSPSGSSYNEQFF
TRBJ2-1 TRBV27 TRBD2 NA TGTGCCAGCGCCTTGGGGGGACTAGAAAATGAGCAGTTCTTC CASALGGLENEQFF
TRBJ1-1 TRBV28 TRBD1 once TGTGCCAGCAGTTCACCACCCGGGACAGGGGTAATGAACACTGAAGCTTTCTTT CASSSPPGTGVMNTEAFF
TRBJ1-5 TRBV28 NA NA TGTGCCAGCAGCGGAGGGGACCAAAATCAGCCCCAGCATTTT CASSGGDQNQPQHF
TRBJ2-1 TRBV19 TRBD2 NA TGTGCCAGCTCGGGGCTAGCGGAATACAATGAGCAGTTCTTC CASSGLAEYNEQFF
TRBJ2-7 TRBV4-1 NA NA TGCGCCAGCAGCCAAGATATTGGCTTCGAGCAGTACTTC CASSQDIGFEQYF
TRBJ2-3 TRBV7-8 TRBD2 NA TGTGCCAGCAGCCATCCCTTACTAGCGAGCCTTGTCGAGGATACGCAGTATTTT CASSHPLLASLVEDTQYF
TRBJ2-1 TRBV29-1 TRBD1 NA TGCAGCGTGGTGACAGGGGCCAGCTCCTACAATGAGCAGTTCTTC CSVVTGASSYNEQFF
TRBJ2-7 TRBV6-5 NA NA TGTGCCAGCAGTTACTCATACAGCTACGAGCAGTACTTC CASSYSYSYEQYF
TRBJ2-2 TRBV19 NA NA TGTGCCAGTCTGGGGACCGGGGAGCTGTTTTTT CASLGTGELFF
TRBJ1-5 TRBV10-3 NA once TGTGCCATCAGTGAACGCCAGCAATATAGCAATCAGCCCCAGCATTTT CAISERQQYSNQPQHF
TRBJ2-5 TRBV7-7 NA NA TGTGCCAGCAGCTTCGGGGCGGCCTCCCAAGAGACCCAGTACTTC CASSFGAASQETQYF
TRBJ2-7 TRBV6-6 TRBD1 NA TGTGCCAGCAGTTACTTTTCCGGGACAGGAGCCTACGAGCAGTACTTC CASSYFSGTGAYEQYF
TRBJ2-7 TRBV7-9 NA NA TGTGCCAGCAGCTTACGCCCGGGTGAGAGCGGCGCGGACGAGCAGTACTTC CASSLRPGESGADEQYF
TRBJ1-5 TRBV19 NA NA TGTGCCAGTAGTACCCTTGGGGGGTTTAATAGCAATCAGCCCCAGCATTTT CASSTLGGFNSNQPQHF
TRBJ2-3 TRBV6-5 NA NA TGTGCCAGCAGCCCCGGGGACTATACGCAGTATTTT CASSPGDYTQYF
TRBJ2-7 TRBV23-1 TRBD1 NA TGCGCCAGCAGTCAACAAAAACGACAGGGGAGGTTGTACGAGCAGTACTTC CASSQQKRQGRLYEQYF
TRBJ2-2 TRBV4-1 NA NA TGCGCCAGCAGCCAAGGGGGGGCGGGAGAAGGCTCCGGGGAGCTGTTTTTT CASSQGGAGEGSGELFF
TRBJ2-3 TRBV15 NA NA TGTGCCACCAGCAGAGGGGGCGGGGGCCATCCTCGCACAGATACGCAGTATTTT CATSRGGGGHPRTDTQYF
TRBJ2-2 TRBV19 NA NA TGTGCCAGTAGTATAGACCTGGACCCCGAGGAGCTGTTTTTT CASSIDLDPEELFF
TRBJ2-7 TRBV6-6 TRBD2 NA TGTGCCAGCAGTTACTCTGAGCGGGAGAGGCTCGAGCAGTACTTC CASSYSERERLEQYF
TRBJ2-1 TRBV4-1 NA NA TGCGCCAGCAGCCAAGGGGGGTCCCCGGGTTTAGGGCCCTACAATGAGCAGTTCTTC CASSQGGSPGLGPYNEQFF
TRBJ2-1 TRBV13 TRBD2 NA TGTGCCAGCAGTTTCCCGGGACTAGCGGGAGCGGATGAGCAGTTCTTC CASSFPGLAGADEQFF
TRBJ2-1 TRBV7-2 TRBD2 NA TGTGCCAGCAGCCCACTAAGCGGGAGCTCCTACAATGAGCAGTTCTTC CASSPLSGSSYNEQFF
TRBJ2-2 TRBV28 NA NA TGTGCCAGCAGTTTATGGTCAAACCTGCTCTACGGGGAGCTGTTTTTT CASSLWSNLLYGELFF
TRBJ2-1 TRBV5-1 TRBD2 NA TGCGCCAGCAGCTTGAGGCGGGAGGGCGTTGAGCAGTTCTTC CASSLRREGVEQFF
TRBJ2-7 TRBV21-1 NA NA TGTGCCCAGCTTCCAGCGGGTCCGGCCTACGAGCAGTACTTC CAQLPAGPAYEQYF
TRBJ2-7 TRBV25-1 TRBD1 NA TGTGCCAGCAGTGAGTCCCCCGACAGGGGTTCCTACGAGCAGTACTTC CASSESPDRGSYEQYF
TRBJ2-3 TRBV28 TRBD2 NA TGTGCCAGCAGTCTAGCGGTACATACGCAGTATTTT CASSLAVHTQYF
TRBJ2-1 TRBV13 NA NA TGTGCCAGCAGCGTTAGGAAACCCTCTGAGCAGTTCTTC CASSVRKPSEQFF
TRBJ2-3 TRBV28 TRBD2 NA TGTGCCAGCAGTTTAATATGGCGGGAGGGCCCGGATACGCAGTATTTT CASSLIWREGPDTQYF
TRBJ2-5 TRBV19 NA NA TGTGCCAGTAGTATAACCGGCCAAGAGACCCAGTACTTC CASSITGQETQYF
TRBJ2-1 TRBV27 TRBD2 NA TGTGCCAGCAGTCCCGGCCGGGAGGGGCCGGGTTACAATGAGCAGTTCTTC CASSPGREGPGYNEQFF
TRBJ2-7 TRBV4-1 NA NA TGCGCCAGCAGCCCTCGAGAGGAGTCTTACGAGCAGTACTTC CASSPREESYEQYF
TRBJ2-1 TRBV6-1 NA NA TGTGCCAGCAGTGAGGGTGGCGGGAAGCCCCGAAATGAGCAGTTCTTC CASSEGGGKPRNEQFF
TRBJ2-7 TRBV6-1 TRBD1 NA TGTGCCAGCAGTGGCTACGATTTGGGACAGGGGATTTTAGGCGAGCAGTACTTC CASSGYDLGQGILGEQYF
TRBJ2-7 TRBV6-1 NA NA TGTGCCAGCAGGACAGTCCAAGGGACCTACGAGCAGTACTTC CASRTVQGTYEQYF
TRBJ2-1 TRBV2 NA NA TGTGCCAGCAGTGAACGACAGCAAAATGAGCAGTTCTTC CASSERQQNEQFF
TRBJ1-2 TRBV30 NA NA TGTGCCTGGGGAGGGGAGCTTAACTATGGCTACACCTTC CAWGGELNYGYTF